Following are 26 T cell receptor beta chains from one sample sequenced in a study of blood T cell repertoires in COVID-19. Method: immunoSEQ multiplex PCR; TCRdb's copy keeps in-frame clones and lacks some. The sample has tens of thousands of clones; around 89% are singletons. Sequencing was carried out using peripheral blood. These receptors came from a woman of 80 years or more with active COVID-19.

The chain recombines TRBV5-4 with TRBJ2-1; TRBD2 aligns across 8 bases. CDR3 length: 15 residues. Trimming took 6 bases from V and 5 from J; bases not matched to a gene: 10. CDR1 and CDR2 (germline): SGHNT, YYREEE (reference sequence). This CDR3 reads CASTREGGAHNEQFF. The CDR3 coding sequence is TGTGCCAGCACCCGGGAGGGGGGCGCACACAATGAGCAGTTCTTC. Variable domain in full (rest from reference TRBV5-4 and TRBJ2-1): ETGVTQSPTHLIKTRGQQVTLRCSSQSGHNTVSWYQQALGQGPQFIFQYYREEENGRGNFPPRFSGLQFPNYSSELNVNALELDDSALYLCASTREGGAHNEQFFGPGTRLTVL.

The chain combines TRBV7-6 with TRBJ1-1; TRBD1 might be the D (6 bases). V dropped 1 base and J dropped 10 bases, with 13 bases sitting between them. This CDR3 has 13 amino acids. Germline V gives CDR1 SGHVS, CDR2 FNYEAQ. CDR3 bases: TGTGCCAGCAGCTTAGACCCCAGGGGCTTAGCTTTCTTT. This sequence encodes CASSLDPRGLAFF.

The J gene is TRBJ1-2, the V gene TRBV5-5; 9 nucleotides line up with TRBD1. Trimming cost V 4 bases and J 5 bases; bases outside gene matches: 9. Germline-derived CDR1 and CDR2 are SGHKS and YYEKEE (reference sequence). CDR3 length equals 15 residues. This chain's CDR3 is CASSPSTGGWYGYTF. The CDR3 DNA is TGTGCCAGCAGCCCATCGACAGGGGGATGGTATGGCTACACCTTC.

This clone has a handful of counts. The V and J genes are TRBV28 and TRBJ1-3; the D is unclear. V was cut by 5 bases and J by 0 bases, with 8 bases left in between. This CDR3 has 14 residues. Germline V lookup: CDR1 MDHEN, CDR2 SYDVKM. CDR3 coding DNA: TGTGCCAGCAGTCCTGGGAGCTCTGGAAACACCATATATTTT. Its translation: CASSPGSSGNTIYF.

This chain links TRBV7-6 with TRBJ2-1, with 10 positions matching TRBD2. With V trimmed by 1 base and J by 10 bases, 7 bases remained unmatched. CDR3 length: 15 residues. Looked up from germline, CDR1 is SGHVS and CDR2 is FNYEAQ. The CDR3 here is CASSLGGLAGEEQFF. In DNA, the CDR3 is TGTGCCAGCAGCTTAGGTGGGCTAGCGGGAGAAGAGCAGTTCTTC.

This clone appeared once. V usage is TRBV9 and J usage is TRBJ2-3; possibly TRBD2 for D (5 bases). Germline V CDR1 and CDR2: SGDLS, YYNGEE. The V end lost 3 bases, the J end lost 2 bases, and 13 bases lay between the germline ends. This CDR3 is built from 15 residues. The CDR3 coding sequence is TGTGCCAGCAGCGCCTCCGACTACTACACAGATACGCAGTATTTT. Translating gives CASSASDYYTDTQYF.

This clone was recorded once. The V and J genes are TRBV5-1 and TRBJ2-5; 14 bases are a match to TRBD2. The CDR3 is made up of 16 amino acids. Losses at the gene ends were 2 bases for V and 2 bases for J; bases not matched to a gene: 2. Germline V CDR1 and CDR2: SGHRS, YFSETQ. Written as DNA, the CDR3 is TGCGCCAGCAGCTTCGGACTAGCGGGAGGTCAAGAGACCCAGTACTTC. It translates to CASSFGLAGGQETQYF.

This chain links TRBV10-3 with TRBJ2-5; tentative D call: TRBD1 (6 bases). Trimming stripped 4 bases from V and 5 bases from J, with 14 bases between. Germline values: CDR1 ENHRY, CDR2 SYGVKD. This CDR3 contains 14 residues. The CDR3 DNA reads as TGTGCCATCAGTGTACAGGGATTTGGTGAGACCCAGTACTTC. Its protein product is CAISVQGFGETQYF.

This chain links TRBV18 with TRBJ2-5; TRBD2 aligns across 8 bases. Germline assignment: CDR1 KGHSH and CDR2 LQKENI. This CDR3 is built from 16 residues. The junction had 12 bases not matched to a gene; V was cut back by 3 bases and J by 6 bases. CDR3 in DNA: TGTGCCAGCTCACCCCTAGCGGGCGTGAGCCCGAAGACCCAGTACTTC. Translating it yields CASSPLAGVSPKTQYF.

The count of this clone is one. The gene calls are TRBV19 and TRBJ2-5; perhaps TRBD2 as D (6 bases). Germline-derived CDR1 and CDR2 are LNHDA and SQIVND (reference sequence). The CDR3 is 14 amino acids. V shed 0 bases and J shed 5 bases, with 10 bases lying between them. In DNA form, the CDR3 reads TGTGCCAGTAGTATAGATGATGGGGGGGAGACCCAGTACTTC. Encoded protein: CASSIDDGGETQYF.

The J gene is TRBJ2-3, the V gene TRBV9; 7 bases align to TRBD1. Germline V gene data show CDR1 as SGDLS and CDR2 as YYNGEE. The CDR3 spans 16 residues. With V trimmed by 4 bases and J by 1 base, 9 bases remained unmatched. The CDR3 here is CASSSLGDRGTDTQYF. The DNA of the CDR3 is TGTGCCAGCAGCTCCCTAGGAGACAGGGGCACAGATACGCAGTATTTT.

The chain carries TRBV29-1 and TRBJ2-3; 7 nucleotides line up with TRBD2. The CDR3 contains 13 residues. Germline trimming cut 6 bases from V and 1 base from J; bases unmatched to any gene: 4. CDR1 is SQVTM, CDR2 ANQGSEA, per germline. In DNA form, the CDR3 reads TGCAGCGTACGACTAGCTGGCACAGATACGCAGTATTTT. Protein product: CSVRLAGTDTQYF.

This chain links TRBV28 with TRBJ2-1; D possibly corresponds to TRBD2 (6 bases). V was shortened by 6 bases and J by 6 bases, with 12 bases between the two germline ends. The germline V gene has CDR1 MDHEN and CDR2 SYDVKM. The length of the CDR3 is 13 residues. CDR3 residues: CASRISSVNEQFF. CDR3 DNA: TGTGCCAGCAGGATATCTAGCGTCAATGAGCAGTTCTTC.

The chain links TRBV12-3 or TRBV12-4 to TRBJ1-1; no firm D call. The CDR3 length is 13 residues. V lost 6 bases and J lost 3, with 11 bases in between. CDR3 amino acids: CASSLGGHTEAFF. The CDR3 DNA is TGTGCCAGCAGCCTGGGAGGTCACACTGAAGCTTTCTTT.

V and J are TRBV7-6 and TRBJ2-1, with 10 bases matching TRBD2. Trimming took 5 bases from V and 4 from J; bases not matched to a gene: 5. Germline V CDR1 and CDR2: SGHVS, FNYEAQ. The CDR3 loop spans 15 amino acids. CDR3 sequence (DNA): TGTGCCAGCAGCCCCCGGACTAGCGGATACAATGAGCAGTTCTTC. It is translated as CASSPRTSGYNEQFF.

The rearrangement uses TRBV6-2 or TRBV6-3 and TRBJ2-7; D gene ambiguous. This CDR3 has 13 residues. The V gene lost 2 bases and the J gene lost 7 bases, with 12 bases spanning the gap. Germline V gene data show CDR1 as MNHEY and CDR2 as SVGEGT. The CDR3 DNA reads as TGTGCCAGCAGTTACGACTCCAAGCATGAGCAGTACTTC. Amino acid sequence: CASSYDSKHEQYF.

This chain links TRBV5-1 with TRBJ2-3; D perhaps matches TRBD2 (6 bases). Trimming removed 5 bases at V and 9 bases at J, with 13 bases between. Germline V gene sequence: CDR1 SGHRS, CDR2 YFSETQ. The CDR3 is 12 residues long. Here the CDR3 DNA reads TGCGCCAGCAGACCCACCGCGGGGACGCAGTATTTT. Encoded protein: CASRPTAGTQYF.

This rearrangement joins TRBV28 to TRBJ2-4; 10 nucleotides agree with TRBD2. The V gene's germline CDR1 is MDHEN and CDR2 SYDVKM. V lost 5 bases, J lost 4 bases, and 11 bases stayed unmatched. This CDR3 contains 17 residues. The CDR3 nucleotides read TGTGCCAGCAGTCCCCCCGCGGGACTAGCGCGGAAAAACATTCAGTACTTC. It codes for CASSPPAGLARKNIQYF.

The J gene is TRBJ2-5, the V gene TRBV6-6; D may be TRBD1 (6 bases). The CDR3 has 14 amino acids. CDR1 and CDR2 from the germline V gene are MNHNY and SVGAGI (reference sequence). Trimming cost V 6 bases and J 0 bases, with 11 bases left between them. The CDR3 DNA reads as TGTGCCAGCAGACTCGACAGGTACCAAGAGACCCAGTACTTC. Its protein is CASRLDRYQETQYF.

Here the CDR3 DNA reads TGTGCCAGCAGCCTCTTGGGAGCGGGAGGGGGCAATGAGCAGTTCTTC. It translates to CASSLLGAGGGNEQFF. This chain uses TRBV7-2 with TRBJ2-1, with 10 bases identical to TRBD2. V dropped 5 bases and J dropped 6; count of bases not matched to a gene: 10. Germline-derived CDR1 and CDR2 are SGHTA and FQGNSA. The CDR3 covers 16 residues. Complete variable domain (other parts from reference TRBV7-2 and TRBJ2-1): GAGVSQSPSNKVTEKGKDVELRCDPISGHTALYWYRQSLGQGLEFLIYFQGNSAPDKSGLPSDRFSAERTGGSVSTLTIQRTQQEDSAVYLCASSLLGAGGGNEQFFGPGTRLTVL.

The chain uses TRBV15 and TRBJ1-5; the D gene is possibly TRBD1 (6 bases). The CDR3 consists of 16 residues. The ends were cut back, 5 bases at V and 3 bases at J, with 17 bases in the middle. Per the germline V gene, CDR1 is LNHNV and CDR2 is YYDKDF (reference sequence). CDR3 bases: TGTGCCACCAGCGGACATATTGGACAGAACAATCAGCCCCAGCATTTT. It translates to CATSGHIGQNNQPQHF.

The V call is TRBV10-3, the J call TRBJ1-2; possible D gene TRBD1, 5 bases. Germline CDR1 is ENHRY and CDR2 is SYGVKD. The CDR3 consists of 14 residues. V dropped 2 bases and J dropped 8 bases, with 15 bases sitting between them. The CDR3 region is CAISEGHSPPGYTF. CDR3 DNA: TGTGCCATCAGTGAGGGACACTCTCCCCCGGGCTACACCTTC.

The rearrangement uses TRBV3-1 (or the pseudogene TRBV3-2) and TRBJ2-3, with D possibly TRBD2 on 6 matching bases. This CDR3 is built from 16 residues. Germline-derived CDR1 and CDR2 are LGHDT and YNNKEL (reference sequence). Trimming removed 3 bases at V and 6 bases at J, with 19 bases between. The CDR3 sequence: CASSHRVPRRGDTQYF. Written as DNA, the CDR3 is TGTGCCAGCAGCCACCGGGTACCCCGGAGGGGCGATACGCAGTATTTT.

The rearrangement links TRBV30 to TRBJ2-7; the match to TRBD1 covers 7 bases. Trimming removed 7 bases from V and 5 bases from J; junction bases left unmatched: 11. Germline CDR1 GTSNPN, CDR2 SVGIG (reference sequence). The CDR3 extends over 13 amino acids. The CDR3 nucleotides are TGTGCCTCAGAAGGGGGCAGGGTCCACGAGCAGTACTTC. This gives the protein CASEGGRVHEQYF.

This clone was observed a single time. The gene calls are TRBV7-3 and TRBJ2-2, with 10 bases identical to TRBD1. Trimming took 5 bases from V and 6 from J; bases not matched to a gene: 9. Germline V gene lookup returns CDR1 SGHTA and CDR2 FQGTGA. The CDR3 contains 16 residues. The CDR3 DNA sequence: TGTGCCAGCAGCCCCCAGACAGGGGGCGTCGCCGGGGAGCTGTTTTTT. It yields the protein CASSPQTGGVAGELFF.

CDR3: CSASGQATNEKLFF. The CDR3 nucleotides are TGCAGTGCTAGTGGCCAGGCAACTAATGAAAAACTGTTTTTT. This chain links TRBV20-1 with TRBJ1-4; no firm D call. CDR1 is DFQATT and CDR2 is SNEGSKA in the germline V gene (reference sequence). Deletions cut 3 bases from V and 0 bases from J, with 8 bases between. This CDR3 has 14 residues.